The clone carrying this T cell receptor beta chain has at least ten counts. The study excluded patients with uncontrolled infection, other autoimmune disease, pregnancy or lactation. Clinical symptoms, serum thyroxine, TRAb, thyroid ultrasound and orbital computed tomography informed diagnoses. This specimen comes from a study of T cells in Graves' hyperthyroidism and ophthalmopathy. The CDR3 extends over 14 amino acids. Trimming shortened V by 6 bases and J by 1 base, and 16 bases separated the two germline ends. Germline-derived CDR1 and CDR2 are DFQATT and SNEGSKA (reference sequence). TCR beta CDR3 sequences were amplified from RNA transcripts. The HTBI primer set drove a first-round RT-PCR of the TCR CDR3. Using its own MiXCR run on the multiplex PCR reads, TCRdb lists one record per CDR3 protein. The sample has approximately 330,000 distinct CDR3 sequences, under 25% seen once; the top ten hold under 55%.

The receptor was derived from a woman aged 45 to 65 with Graves' hyperthyroidism. J is TRBJ2-7 and V is TRBV20-1; D is perhaps TRBD1 (6 bases). The specimen was blood. The CDR3 is CSATGTPPSYEQYF. DNA for the CDR3: TGCAGTGCCACCGGGACACCACCTTCCTACGAGCAGTACTTC.